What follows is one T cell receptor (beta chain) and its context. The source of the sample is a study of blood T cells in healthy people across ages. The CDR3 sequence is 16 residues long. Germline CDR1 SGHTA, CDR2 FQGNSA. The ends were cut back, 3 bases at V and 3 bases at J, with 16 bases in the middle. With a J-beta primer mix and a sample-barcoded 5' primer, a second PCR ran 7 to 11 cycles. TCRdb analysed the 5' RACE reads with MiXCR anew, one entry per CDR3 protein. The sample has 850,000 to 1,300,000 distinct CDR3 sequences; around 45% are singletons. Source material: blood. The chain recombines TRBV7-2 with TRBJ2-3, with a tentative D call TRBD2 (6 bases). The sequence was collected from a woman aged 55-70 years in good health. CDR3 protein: CASSFVLSGGTDTQYF. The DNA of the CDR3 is TGTGCCAGCAGCTTTGTTCTCTCTGGAGGGACAGATACGCAGTATTTT.